Listed here are 20 T cell receptor beta chains from one sample, sequenced in a study of regulatory T cells in long-lasting Graves disease. Through Arm-PCR of CDR3 regions and iRepertoire HTBI primers, TCR beta libraries were built. From the multiplex PCR reads, TCRdb called clonotypes with MiXCR, one entry per CDR3 protein. The sample has about 470,000 distinct CDR3 sequences, 15% seen once; the top ten hold 16%. Time point indicated: newly diagnosed GD, antithyroid drugs for less than 3 months. There was RNA extracted from PBMCs, and the TCR library was made from it. These data also featured in a second study, about T cells in Graves' hyperthyroidism and ophthalmopathy.

The specimen was peripheral blood mononuclear cells (PBMCs), collected at new diagnosis, from a patient treated with antithyroid drugs. The receptors were sampled from a woman under 40 with Graves disease.

This clonotype appeared a few times. The rearrangement uses TRBV7-3 and TRBJ2-3, with D perhaps TRBD2 (5 bases). The CDR3 extends over 16 amino acids. From germline, CDR1 is SGHTA and CDR2 FQGTGA. Trimming cost V 1 base and J 5 bases, with 16 bases left between them. The CDR3 spells CASSLKTPEAGDTQYF. CDR3 nucleotides: TGTGCCAGCAGCTTAAAGACACCGGAGGCGGGAGATACGCAGTATTTT.

This clonotype was recorded at least ten times. The chain couples TRBV27 to TRBJ2-3; the match to TRBD2 covers 13 bases. The CDR3 totals 18 residues. The germline V gene encodes CDR1 MNHEY and CDR2 SMNVEV (reference sequence). Unmatched junction bases numbered 13, after V lost 5 bases and J lost 5 bases. The CDR3 loop reads CASSLEGTSGNYIDTQYF. In DNA form, the CDR3 reads TGTGCCAGCAGTCTGGAGGGGACTAGCGGGAATTACATAGATACGCAGTATTTT.

This clonotype has at least ten counts. This rearrangement joins TRBV30 to TRBJ1-6; unclear D gene. The CDR3 extends over 14 amino acids. Germline V gene data show CDR1 as GTSNPN and CDR2 as SVGIG (reference sequence). V lost 2 bases to trimming and J lost 3 bases, with 8 bases between them. This CDR3 is CAWSQDRYNSPLHF. The CDR3 DNA is TGTGCCTGGAGTCAGGACCGCTATAATTCACCCCTCCACTTT.

Only a few counts were recorded for this clonotype. This rearrangement joins TRBV5-6 to TRBJ2-2; D is uncertain. V was shortened by 2 bases and J by 6 bases, with 11 bases between the two germline ends. The CDR3 contains 14 residues. In germline, CDR1 is SGHDT, CDR2 YYEEEE. The CDR3 coding sequence is TGTGCCAGCAGCTTCGGTAGAACCGCCGGGGAGCTGTTTTTT. Translation: CASSFGRTAGELFF.

This clonotype was seen repeatedly, ten times or more. V usage is TRBV18 and J usage is TRBJ2-1; no clear D. V was shortened by 2 bases and J by 2 bases, with 13 bases between the two germline ends. Per the germline V gene, CDR1 is KGHSH and CDR2 is LQKENI. CDR3 size: 16 residues. The CDR3 DNA follows: TGTGCCAGCTCACCAACACAGCGAGGAGCCTACAATGAGCAGTTCTTC. This gives the protein CASSPTQRGAYNEQFF.

In its sample, this clonotype was seen many times. CDR3 amino acids: CASSYFLRGSFPWRSYEQYF. The CDR3 coding sequence is TGTGCCAGCAGTTACTTCCTTCGCGGGAGCTTCCCTTGGCGCTCCTACGAGCAGTACTTC. The chain joins TRBV6-2 or TRBV6-3 to TRBJ2-7, with 7 bases that match TRBD2. Germline CDR1 MNHEY, CDR2 SVGEGT. CDR3 length equals 20 residues. Trimming cost V 1 base and J 0 bases; bases outside gene matches: 18.

This clonotype has at least ten counts. The rearrangement links TRBV30 to TRBJ2-5; 8 bases match TRBD1. This CDR3 is 13 amino acids long. V was clipped by 5 bases and J by 5 bases; unmatched bases: 7. Germline CDR1 and CDR2: GTSNPN and SVGIG (reference sequence). Here the CDR3 DNA reads TGTGCCTGGTTGCAGGGGGCGGGCGAGACCCAGTACTTC. This encodes CAWLQGAGETQYF.

This clonotype has only a few counts. The CDR3 DNA follows: TGCAGCGTTGCGATACGCACTGAAGCTTTCTTT. It is translated as CSVAIRTEAFF. J is TRBJ1-1 and V is TRBV29-1; D remains unclear. V was cut by 4 bases and J by 4 bases, with 7 bases left in between. CDR1 is SQVTM and CDR2 is ANQGSEA in the germline V gene. The CDR3 is made up of 11 amino acids.

This clonotype was seen ten or more times. The gene calls are TRBV20-1 and TRBJ2-7; 8 bases agree with TRBD1. With 5 bases clipped from V and 1 base from J, the junction kept 7 bases outside the gene matches. This CDR3 comprises 14 residues. The germline CDR1 and CDR2 sequences are DFQATT and SNEGSKA (reference sequence). CDR3 loop: CSAFRGLTSYEQYF. The CDR3 nucleotides are TGCAGTGCTTTCAGGGGGCTAACATCCTACGAGCAGTACTTC.

This clonotype came up many times. V gene TRBV2 combines with J gene TRBJ2-6, with D possibly matching TRBD2 (5 bases). Deletions cut 4 bases from V and 0 bases from J, with 7 bases between. Germline CDR1 is SNHLY and CDR2 is FYNNEI. This CDR3 is 15 amino acids long. CDR3 sequence: CASSVEGSGANVLTF. DNA for the CDR3: TGTGCCAGCAGTGTCGAGGGCTCTGGGGCCAACGTCCTGACTTTC. Variable domain in full (rest from reference TRBV2 and TRBJ2-6): EPEVTQTPSHQVTQMGQEVILRCVPISNHLYFYWYRQILGQKVEFLVSFYNNEISEKSEIFDDQFSVERPDGSNFTLKIRSTKLEDSAMYFCASSVEGSGANVLTFGAGSRLTVL.

This clonotype has at least ten counts. The chain couples TRBV5-1 to TRBJ2-5, with D perhaps being TRBD1 or TRBD2 (5 bases each). Trimming took off 4 bases at V and 2 bases at J, with 15 bases between the two ends. The CDR3 totals 15 residues. CDR1 and CDR2 (germline): SGHRS, YFSETQ. The CDR3 bases are TGCGCCAGCAGCGAGCCTAGGGGAGTTCAAGAGACCCAGTACTTC. Amino acids: CASSEPRGVQETQYF.

V usage is TRBV24-1 and J usage is TRBJ2-5; no reliable D call. The CDR3 totals 12 residues. Germline V gives CDR1 KGHDR, CDR2 SFDVKD. V was pared by 1 base and J by 1 base, with 0 bases between. CDR3 residues: CATSDFQETQYF. CDR3 bases: TGTGCCACCAGTGATTTCCAAGAGACCCAGTACTTC.

This clonotype was seen only a few times. This chain uses TRBV7-3 with TRBJ2-1; perhaps TRBD1 as D (5 bases). V lost 5 bases to trimming and J lost 0 bases, with 11 bases between them. From germline, CDR1 is SGHTA and CDR2 FQGTGA. The length of the CDR3 is 15 residues. CDR3 bases: TGTGCCAGCAGCATTGGGCAGGGCTCCTACAATGAGCAGTTCTTC. Protein: CASSIGQGSYNEQFF. The full variable domain, rest sourced from reference TRBV7-3 and TRBJ2-1, is GAGVSQTPSNKVTEKGKYVELRCDPISGHTALYWYRQSLGQGPEFLIYFQGTGAADDSGLPNDRFFAVRPEGSVSTLKIQRTERGDSAVYLCASSIGQGSYNEQFFGPGTRLTVL.

This chain joins TRBV30 and TRBJ1-2; D remains ambiguous. V shed 3 bases and J shed 8 bases, with 16 bases lying between them. Looked up from germline, CDR1 is GTSNPN and CDR2 is SVGIG (reference sequence). The CDR3 has 13 amino acids. The CDR3 reads CAWRTDGWVGYTF. CDR3 bases: TGTGCCTGGAGAACGGACGGTTGGGTCGGCTACACCTTC.

The table lists this clonotype with a few counts. The chain uses TRBV7-3 and TRBJ2-3; D perhaps matches TRBD2 (6 bases). V shed 5 bases and J shed 6 bases, with 15 bases lying between them. The germline gives CDR1 SGHTA, CDR2 FQGTGA. This CDR3 is 14 amino acids long. CDR3 loop: CASSRLASRDTQYF. For the CDR3, the DNA is TGTGCCAGCAGCCGTCTAGCGAGTAGGGATACGCAGTATTTT. Together with reference TRBV7-3 and TRBJ2-3, the CDR3 gives the full variable domain: GAGVSQTPSNKVTEKGKYVELRCDPISGHTALYWYRQSLGQGPEFLIYFQGTGAADDSGLPNDRFFAVRPEGSVSTLKIQRTERGDSAVYLCASSRLASRDTQYFGPGTRLTVL.

This clonotype was picked up many times. The chain's CDR3 is CASGRGTGELFF. CDR3 DNA: TGTGCCAGCGGCAGGGGCACCGGGGAGCTGTTTTTT. The rearrangement joins TRBV6-1 to TRBJ2-2; TRBD1 might be the D (6 bases). CDR1 MNHNS and CDR2 SASEGT come from the germline V gene. The CDR3 contains 12 residues. The germline V and J ends were trimmed by 8 bases and 4 bases, with 8 bases remaining between them.

The chain carries TRBV9 and TRBJ2-1, with 8 bases fitting TRBD1. The CDR3 has 14 amino acids. V shed 7 bases and J 7 bases; nucleotides not matched to a gene: 10. Germline V gene lookup returns CDR1 SGDLS and CDR2 YYNGEE. CDR3 sequence reads: CASGGQGAKNEQFF. CDR3 DNA: TGTGCCAGCGGGGGCCAGGGGGCAAAGAATGAGCAGTTCTTC.

Ten or more counts support this clonotype. This rearrangement joins TRBV12-5 to TRBJ2-7; D remains ambiguous. CDR1 and CDR2 from the germline V gene are LGHNT and FRNRAP. The CDR3 length is 13 residues. Trimming took 0 bases from V and 6 from J, leaving 9 bases between them. The CDR3 coding sequence is TGTGCTAGTGGTTTGGTATACGGAGTCGAGCAGTACTTC. Its protein is CASGLVYGVEQYF.

The sample holds a few counts of this clonotype. The chain employs TRBV20-1 and TRBJ2-5; 7 bases line up with TRBD2. Looked up from germline, CDR1 is DFQATT and CDR2 is SNEGSKA (reference sequence). The CDR3 spans 12 residues. The J segment lost 5 bases and the V segment lost 6 bases, leaving 6 bases of the junction unmatched. Here the CDR3 reads CSAPSGAETQYF. DNA for the CDR3: TGCAGTGCCCCAAGCGGGGCCGAGACCCAGTACTTC.

With regard to this clonotype: Given a much more abundant clone one base away, this may be a read error. The chain recombines TRBV7-9 with TRBJ2-1; the match to TRBD1 covers 9 bases. Germline V gene sequence: CDR1 SEHNR, CDR2 FQNEAQ (reference sequence). This CDR3 spans 16 amino acids. The CDR3 is CVSSPAKGTGFDEQFF. The CDR3 DNA is TGTGTCAGCAGCCCCGCGAAGGGGACAGGGTTCGATGAGCAGTTCTTC.